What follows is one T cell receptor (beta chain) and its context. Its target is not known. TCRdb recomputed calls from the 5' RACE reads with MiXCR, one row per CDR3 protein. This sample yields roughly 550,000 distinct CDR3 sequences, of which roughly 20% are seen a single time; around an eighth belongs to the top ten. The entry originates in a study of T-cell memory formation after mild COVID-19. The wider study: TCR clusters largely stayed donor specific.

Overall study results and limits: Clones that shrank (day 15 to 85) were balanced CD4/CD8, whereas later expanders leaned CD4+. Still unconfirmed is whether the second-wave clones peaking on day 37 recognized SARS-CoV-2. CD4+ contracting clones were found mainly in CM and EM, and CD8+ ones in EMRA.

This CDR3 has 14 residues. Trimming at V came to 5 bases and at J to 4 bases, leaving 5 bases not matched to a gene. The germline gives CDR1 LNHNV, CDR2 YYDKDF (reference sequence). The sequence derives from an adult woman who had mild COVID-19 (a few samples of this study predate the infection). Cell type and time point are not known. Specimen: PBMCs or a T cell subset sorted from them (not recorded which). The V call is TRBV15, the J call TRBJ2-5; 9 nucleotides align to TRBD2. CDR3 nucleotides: TGTGCCACCAGCGGGCGGGGGGGCCGAGAGACCCAGTACTTC. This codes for CATSGRGGRETQYF. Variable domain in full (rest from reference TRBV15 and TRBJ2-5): DAMVIQNPRYQVTQFGKPVTLSCSQTLNHNVMYWYQQKSSQAPKLLFHYYDKDFNNEADTPDNFQSRRPNTSFCFLDIRSPGLGDTAMYLCATSGRGGRETQYFGPGTRLLVL.